The clone carrying this TCR beta chain was found a few times. The antigen remains undetermined. This specimen belongs to a study of T cells in localized non-small cell lung cancer. Libraries were prepared by immunoSEQ multiplex PCR; TCRdb keeps only in-frame clonotypes and omits some of them. This sample carries around 64,000 clones, roughly 79% of them seen once, and the ten largest clones take approximately 4.7%. The CDR3 consists of 15 residues. From germline, CDR1 is SGHTA and CDR2 FQGTGA. The V end lost 1 base, the J end lost 2 bases, and 10 bases lay between the germline ends. Overall study findings and caveats: In adjacent lung appeared a median approximately 57 of the top 100 tumor clones.

The sequencing here drew on PBMCs, taken before any cancer treatment. The clonotype was recovered from a man aged 35-69 years with stage II lung adenocarcinoma. The chain employs TRBV7-3 and TRBJ2-3, with D unresolved. The CDR3 is CASSLSYSPTDTQYF. Here the CDR3 DNA reads TGTGCCAGCAGCTTAAGTTACAGTCCCACAGATACGCAGTATTTT. Full variable domain (remainder filled in from reference TRBV7-3 and TRBJ2-3): GAGVSQTPSNKVTEKGKYVELRCDPISGHTALYWYRQSLGQGPEFLIYFQGTGAADDSGLPNDRFFAVRPEGSVSTLKIQRTERGDSAVYLCASSLSYSPTDTQYFGPGTRLTVL.